The T cell receptor (beta chain) described here comes from a study of T cell changes during pregnancy in multiple sclerosis. This CDR3 is 16 amino acids long. V lost 5 bases and J lost 7, with 24 bases in between. CDR1 and CDR2 from the germline V gene are SGHVS and FNYEAQ. Profiling relied on immunoSEQ multiplex PCR, and the TCRdb table lists in-frame clones only, not all of them. In the table there are about 50,000 clones, nearly 95% of which are singletons. The specimen comprised CD4+ T cells from peripheral blood mononuclear cells, sampled after pregnancy. This chain uses TRBV7-6 with TRBJ2-7, with no clear D. This receptor was obtained from a female donor in good health, enrolled as a control in a pregnancy study. The CDR3 DNA reads TGTGCCAGCAGCCCCCGACTTCTGGCCGGCGTCCCTGAGCAGTACTTC. Protein sequence: CASSPRLLAGVPEQYF.